This TCR beta chain was profiled in a study of early T cells in non-severe SARS-CoV-2 infection. Study-wide background: Alpha and beta chains were unpaired, from unsorted whole-blood bulk RNA. Study-wide findings and caveats: Anti-spike CD8 responses were favored by VDJdb matching, which missed private and CD4 specificities.

This clonotype was recorded at least ten times. Its antigen is not identified. V lost 2 bases to trimming and J lost 0 bases; unmatched junction nucleotides: 3. CDR1 SQVTM and CDR2 ANQGSEA come from the germline V gene. This CDR3 has 16 amino acids. Attachment of unique molecular identifiers to individual cDNA molecules was performed. Using its own MiXCR run on the 5' RACE reads, TCRdb lists one record per CDR3 protein. The sample has about 28,000 distinct CDR3 sequences, around 5.9% seen once. The chain joins TRBV29-1 to TRBJ2-1, with 11 bases matching TRBD1. Sequencing input: whole blood. This clonotype originated in an adult who was a healthcare worker with PCR-confirmed SARS-CoV-2 infection or an uninfected control (not recorded which). CDR3: CSVEYGQGASYNEQFF. CDR3 DNA: TGCAGCGTTGAATATGGACAGGGGGCCTCCTACAATGAGCAGTTCTTC.